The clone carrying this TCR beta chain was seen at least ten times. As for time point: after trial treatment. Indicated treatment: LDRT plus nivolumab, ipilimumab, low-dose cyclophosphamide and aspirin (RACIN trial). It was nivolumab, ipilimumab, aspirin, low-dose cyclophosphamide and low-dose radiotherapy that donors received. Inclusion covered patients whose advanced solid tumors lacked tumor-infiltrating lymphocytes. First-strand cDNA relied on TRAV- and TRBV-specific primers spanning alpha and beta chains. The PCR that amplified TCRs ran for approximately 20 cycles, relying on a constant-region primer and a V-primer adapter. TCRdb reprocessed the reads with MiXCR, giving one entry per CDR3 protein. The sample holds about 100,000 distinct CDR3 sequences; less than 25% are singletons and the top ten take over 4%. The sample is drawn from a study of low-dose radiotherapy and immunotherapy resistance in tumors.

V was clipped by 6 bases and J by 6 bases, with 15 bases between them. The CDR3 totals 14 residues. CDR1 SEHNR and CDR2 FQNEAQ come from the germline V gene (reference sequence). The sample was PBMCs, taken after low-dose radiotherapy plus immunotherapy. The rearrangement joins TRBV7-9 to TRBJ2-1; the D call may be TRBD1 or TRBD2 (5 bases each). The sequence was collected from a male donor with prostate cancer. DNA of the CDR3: TGTGCCAGCAGACTCGGGACGGCTCGCAATGAGCAGTTCTTC. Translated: CASRLGTARNEQFF.